This T cell receptor beta chain is drawn from a study of metastatic and nonmetastatic thyroid tumors. In the study overall: Across peripheral blood and tumor or nodule tissue samples taken from malignant and benign thyroid patients, the repertoires were compared with one another. Points from the study as a whole: According to reports, the diversity of TCR beta was significantly higher in malignant thyroid tumors than in benign nodules, and this held in both blood and tumor samples.

The authors' processing: Built for papillary thyroid cancer, a distant-metastasis classifier drew on CDR3 differences across clinicopathological groups. TCRdb used MiXCR to call clones anew from the PCR reads. In this record, the V and J calls reflect TCRdb's handling and not the investigators' own analysis. The repertoire holds some 8,000 clones, approximately 33% seen once, with less than 20% in the top ten. CDR3 length: 13 amino acids. Trimming cost V 5 bases and J 3 bases, with 10 bases left between them. CDR1 MNHEY and CDR2 SMNVEV come from the germline V gene (reference sequence). All patients were untreated before thyroid surgery. This clone has a handful of counts. Its specificity is unknown.

The sequence was obtained from a female donor with papillary thyroid cancer or a benign thyroid nodule (not recorded which). Some clones in this sample may be carry-over from other donors' samples. This chain joins TRBV27 and TRBJ1-2, with a possible D match to TRBD1 (6 bases). The material sequenced was tumor tissue. CDR3 nucleotides: TGTGCCAGCAGTAATACAGGGTACTATGGCTACACCTTC. Its translation is CASSNTGYYGYTF.